This T cell receptor (beta chain) appears in the sequencing data of a study of T cells in localized non-small cell lung cancer. General study results and limits: Clonality of T cells reached its maximum in uninvolved adjacent lung, surpassing tumor. An association was observed between higher blood T cell density and longer overall survival. A single tumor region was sequenced, leaving heterogeneity possible. Median detection of top 100 tumor clones in adjacent lung was approximately 50 clones.

Points on this clone: Its matching antigen is unknown.

The repertoire was sequenced with immunoSEQ multiplex PCR; TCRdb's copy has only in-frame clones and lacks some. The data contain nearly 35,000 clones, roughly 86% of them singletons. This CDR3 spans 17 amino acids. V was cut by 1 base and J by 6 bases, with 19 bases left in between. CDR1 is MNHEY and CDR2 is SMNVEV in the germline V gene (reference sequence). This specimen consisted of peripheral blood, obtained before any cancer treatment. The chain joins TRBV27 to TRBJ1-5, with D perhaps TRBD1 (5 bases). The TCR originated in a woman aged 35 to 75 with stage I lung adenocarcinoma. The CDR3 sequence: CASSLLGPGGSGQPQHF. The CDR3 DNA is TGTGCCAGCAGTTTATTGGGTCCGGGGGGGAGCGGTCAGCCCCAGCATTTT.